The source of this T cell receptor (beta chain) is a study of cytomegalovirus exposure and HLA in healthy donors. Overall study: Previous work identified 120 million or so unique TCR beta sequences from 200 million or so T cells.

The CDR3 sequence is 13 residues long. With V trimmed by 7 bases and J by 0 bases, 6 bases remained unmatched. Germline CDR1 and CDR2: SQVTM and ANQGSEA. Nominally healthy donors provided the samples, though records likely missed some immune exposures. The PCR had 60 Vbeta and 13 Jbeta primers. As handled by the study authors: Later analysis identified tens of millions of unique TCR beta chains, about 10 million shared. Using immunoSEQ multiplex PCR, the repertoire was profiled, and TCRdb retains in-frame clones only, with some absent. V and J calls plus clone size are reproduced from that table; the DNA served to infer D and trimming. The ten most abundant clones cover 1.5% of a sample with roughly 82,000 clones. Details on this clone: Its antigen remains unknown.

Findings and caveats of the study: Within an earlier analysis, most TCR beta V segments proved productive either about 87% or about 30% of the time.

The V and J genes are TRBV29-1 and TRBJ2-7; TRBD1 matches 7 bases. The sample comprised PBMCs. This sequence originates from a woman in her sixties in good health and CMV-seronegative. CDR3 in amino acids: CSAYNRGSYEQYF. CDR3 coding DNA: TGCAGCGCCTACAACAGGGGCTCCTACGAGCAGTACTTC.